Listed here are 21 T cell receptor beta chains from one sample, sequenced in a study of cytomegalovirus exposure and HLA in healthy donors. Profiling relied on immunoSEQ multiplex PCR, and the TCRdb table lists in-frame clones only, not all of them. The table records about 63,000 clones, 89% of them present only once. Sequenced input: PBMCs. These receptors were taken from a woman aged 18 to 35 in good health and CMV-seronegative.

This sequence joins TRBV5-6 and TRBJ1-1; 9 bases are shared with TRBD1. The CDR3 length is 17 residues. V trimming: 2 bases; J trimming: 4 bases; junction bases outside the gene matches: 12. CDR1 and CDR2 from the germline V gene are SGHDT and YYEEEE. CDR3 bases: TGTGCCAGCAGCTTACTGATTGGACAGGGGAGTTTCACTGAAGCTTTCTTT. Its translation: CASSLLIGQGSFTEAFF.

The chain joins TRBV28 to TRBJ2-5; 7 nucleotides align to TRBD2. The CDR3 covers 15 residues. V lost 1 base to trimming and J lost 5 bases; unmatched junction nucleotides: 7. Looked up from germline, CDR1 is MDHEN and CDR2 is SYDVKM. CDR3 sequence reads: CASSLYGRAPETQYF. The CDR3 DNA reads TGTGCCAGCAGTTTATATGGGAGGGCCCCCGAGACCCAGTACTTC.

V gene TRBV28 combines with J gene TRBJ2-1; TRBD2 might be the D (6 bases). Between the trimmed V and J ends, which lost 3 bases and 4 bases, there was a span of 16 bases. This CDR3 region has 16 residues. The V gene's germline CDR1 is MDHEN and CDR2 SYDVKM. The CDR3 sequence: CASSLVPGGAYNEQFF. Written as DNA, the CDR3 is TGTGCCAGCAGTTTGGTCCCAGGCGGGGCTTACAATGAGCAGTTCTTC.

The chain carries TRBV5-4 and TRBJ2-7, with a weak D call TRBD1 (5 bases). This CDR3 has 13 residues. Germline CDR1 reads SGHNT; CDR2 reads YYREEE (reference sequence). Trimming removed 1 base at V and 5 bases at J, with 10 bases between. The CDR3 is CASSLRGSNEQYF. The DNA of the CDR3 is TGTGCCAGCAGCTTGAGGGGTTCCAACGAGCAGTACTTC. Filled out from reference TRBV5-4 and TRBJ2-7, the complete variable domain reads ETGVTQSPTHLIKTRGQQVTLRCSSQSGHNTVSWYQQALGQGPQFIFQYYREEENGRGNFPPRFSGLQFPNYSSELNVNALELDDSALYLCASSLRGSNEQYFGPGTRLTVT.

The chain is built from TRBV18 and TRBJ1-1; D is ambiguous. CDR1 and CDR2 (germline): KGHSH, LQKENI. CDR3 length: 12 residues. The V and J ends lost 3 bases and 7 bases respectively, with 9 bases between them. The CDR3 reads CASSPGQLEAFF. As DNA, the CDR3 is TGTGCCAGCTCACCGGGCCAGCTTGAAGCTTTCTTT.

The chain is built from TRBV5-1 and TRBJ2-7; D not certain. The V end lost 4 bases, the J end lost 1 base, and 12 bases lay between the germline ends. Germline V gene sequence: CDR1 SGHRS, CDR2 YFSETQ. This CDR3 is built from 14 residues. CDR3 nucleotide sequence: TGCGCCAGCAGCGGCCAGTCCCCATCCTACGAGCAGTACTTC. Translating it yields CASSGQSPSYEQYF.

The J gene is TRBJ2-1, the V gene TRBV18, with D tentatively TRBD2 (6 bases). V was shortened by 3 bases and J by 4 bases, with 10 bases between the two germline ends. Germline values: CDR1 KGHSH, CDR2 LQKENI. This CDR3 is built from 14 residues. The CDR3 DNA is TGTGCCAGCTCACCGTCGGGGGATTACAATGAGCAGTTCTTC. It encodes CASSPSGDYNEQFF.

The chain uses TRBV6-1 and TRBJ1-2; D call uncertain. CDR3 size: 14 residues. V lost 2 bases, J lost 0 bases, and 7 bases lay in between. The germline V gene has CDR1 MNHNS and CDR2 SASEGT. The CDR3 protein is CASSELGANYGYTF. DNA of the CDR3: TGTGCCAGCAGTGAACTTGGAGCTAACTATGGCTACACCTTC.

The chain joins TRBV7-2 to TRBJ2-1; D gene ambiguous. Germline V gene data show CDR1 as SGHTA and CDR2 as FQGNSA. Trimming cost V 0 bases and J 5 bases, with 5 bases left between them. The CDR3 is 13 residues long. The DNA of the CDR3 is TGTGCCAGCAGCTTAGCCAGTAACAATGAGCAGTTCTTC. Its protein product is CASSLASNNEQFF.

The chain links TRBV30 to TRBJ2-7; no definite D call. This CDR3 region has 11 residues. Germline V gene sequence: CDR1 GTSNPN, CDR2 SVGIG (reference sequence). V lost 5 bases and J lost 6, with 11 bases in between. CDR3 sequence: CAWANTREQYF. CDR3 bases: TGTGCCTGGGCTAATACGCGCGAGCAGTACTTC.

This chain uses TRBV6-1 with TRBJ1-5; D possibly corresponds to TRBD1 (6 bases). The CDR3 spans 15 residues. In germline, CDR1 is MNHNS, CDR2 SASEGT. Trimming left V 7 bases short and J 2 bases short, with 15 bases between. CDR3 sequence (DNA): TGTGCCAGCAACAAGCTAGGGGGTGGCAATCAGCCCCAGCATTTT. This sequence encodes CASNKLGGGNQPQHF.

The chain recombines TRBV5-5 with TRBJ2-7; TRBD1 agrees at 8 bases. Germline CDR1 SGHKS, CDR2 YYEKEE (reference sequence). Losses at the gene ends were 2 bases for V and 7 bases for J; bases not matched to a gene: 5. The CDR3 has 13 amino acids. The CDR3 reads CASSFDRGREQYF. CDR3 nucleotide sequence: TGTGCCAGCAGCTTTGACAGGGGACGGGAGCAGTACTTC.

The chain has TRBV11-2 and TRBJ2-1, with TRBD2 matching 14 bases. Germline V gives CDR1 SGHAT, CDR2 FQNNGV. The junction had 9 bases not matched to a gene; V was cut back by 5 bases and J by 6 bases. The CDR3 loop spans 17 amino acids. The CDR3 DNA follows: TGTGCCAGCAGCCCCACCCTGACTAGCGGGGGGGCCAATGAGCAGTTCTTC. It yields the protein CASSPTLTSGGANEQFF.

CDR3 in DNA: TGTGCCAGCAGCCGCCCCGGAGGAAAACTGTTTTTT. Protein sequence: CASSRPGGKLFF. This sequence joins TRBV7-2 and TRBJ1-4; unclear D gene. V lost 5 bases and J lost 10, with 11 bases in between. Germline V CDR1 and CDR2: SGHTA, FQGNSA. This CDR3 region has 12 residues.

The chain has TRBV7-2 and TRBJ2-3; D is perhaps TRBD1 (6 bases). The CDR3 covers 17 residues. V lost 1 base and J 0 bases, leaving 14 bases between the germline ends. Germline V lookup: CDR1 SGHTA, CDR2 FQGNSA. The CDR3 nucleotides are TGTGCCAGCAGCTTAGGTTTCAGGGGTGCTAGCACAGATACGCAGTATTTT. It is translated as CASSLGFRGASTDTQYF.

The chain links TRBV6-1 to TRBJ1-3; D is perhaps TRBD1 (5 bases). CDR1 and CDR2 from the germline V gene are MNHNS and SASEGT. V lost 6 bases to trimming and J lost 8 bases, with 17 bases between them. This CDR3 spans 14 amino acids. CDR3 coding DNA: TGTGCCAGCAGCGATACAAGGGGACTAGACACCATATATTTT. The encoded protein is CASSDTRGLDTIYF.

This chain uses TRBV7-2 with TRBJ2-5; TRBD1 aligns across 8 bases. V was clipped by 5 bases and J by 6 bases; unmatched bases: 8. The germline V gene encodes CDR1 SGHTA and CDR2 FQGNSA. The length of the CDR3 is 14 residues. CDR3 bases: TGTGCCAGCAGCCTAATCGACAGGGGTCAGACCCAGTACTTC. Its translation is CASSLIDRGQTQYF.

The chain uses TRBV30 and TRBJ2-7; D gene ambiguous. CDR1 and CDR2 from the germline V gene are GTSNPN and SVGIG (reference sequence). This CDR3 has 12 residues. Trimming took off 6 bases at V and 0 bases at J, with 9 bases between the two ends. For the CDR3, the DNA is TGTGCCTGCACCTTCAGCTCCTACGAGCAGTACTTC. Protein sequence: CACTFSSYEQYF.

The CDR3 protein is CASSPDRGGIHEQYF. CDR3 nucleotides: TGTGCCAGCAGCCCCGATCGAGGGGGCATCCACGAGCAGTACTTC. The chain employs TRBV5-4 and TRBJ2-7; 7 bases are a match to TRBD1. This CDR3 has 15 amino acids. The J segment lost 5 bases and the V segment lost 4 bases, leaving 12 bases of the junction unmatched. In germline, CDR1 is SGHNT, CDR2 YYREEE (reference sequence).

The rearrangement uses TRBV6-5 and TRBJ2-7; D is uncertain. CDR1 and CDR2 from the germline V gene are MNHEY and SVGAGI. This CDR3 has 15 residues. The ends were cut back, 0 bases at V and 2 bases at J, with 11 bases in the middle. The CDR3 spells CASSYSMAGAYEQYF. The CDR3 DNA is TGTGCCAGCAGTTACTCGATGGCAGGCGCCTACGAGCAGTACTTC.

This clone showed up just once. This chain links TRBV4-2 with TRBJ2-1; 13 bases are shared with TRBD2. The CDR3 is 16 amino acids. Per the germline V gene, CDR1 is LGHNA and CDR2 is YNFKEQ. V dropped 1 base and J dropped 10; count of bases not matched to a gene: 7. The chain's CDR3 is CASSQGLAGGQWEQFF. The DNA of the CDR3 is TGTGCCAGCAGCCAAGGACTAGCGGGAGGCCAATGGGAGCAGTTCTTC.